The 24 T cell receptor beta chains below were found in one sample sequenced in a study of blood T cell repertoires in COVID-19. Data came from immunoSEQ multiplex PCR; TCRdb stores just in-frame clones and leaves some out. The sample records 90,000 or so clones, 90% being singletons. Sequencing used peripheral blood. These TCRs come from a man aged 18 to 29 with COVID-19, enrolled during active disease.

V usage is TRBV19 and J usage is TRBJ2-7; tentatively, D is TRBD1 (6 bases). CDR1 and CDR2 from the germline V gene are LNHDA and SQIVND (reference sequence). Trimming pared 6 bases from V and 2 bases from J, leaving 14 bases between. This CDR3 is 14 amino acids long. The CDR3 region has the DNA TGTGCCAGTAGCAGGGGCCCGACTACCTACGAGCAGTACTTC. Protein: CASSRGPTTYEQYF.

The chain links TRBV11-2 to TRBJ2-1; 7 bases map to TRBD2. CDR1 and CDR2 from the germline V gene are SGHAT and FQNNGV. This CDR3 is built from 12 residues. The ends lost 5 bases at V and 12 bases at J; junction bases unmatched: 7. CDR3 amino acids: CASSPGWGGQFF. CDR3 DNA: TGTGCCAGCAGCCCTGGATGGGGGGGGCAGTTCTTC.

This sequence joins TRBV5-6 and TRBJ1-2, with 8 positions matching TRBD1. CDR3 length equals 15 residues. The germline CDR1 and CDR2 sequences are SGHDT and YYEEEE. J was trimmed by 6 bases and V by 1 base; bases with no gene match: 8. CDR3: CASSLPDRGSHGYTF. The CDR3 nucleotides read TGTGCCAGCAGCTTGCCCGACAGGGGCTCGCATGGCTACACCTTC.

In its sample, this clone was seen once. The J gene is TRBJ2-7, the V gene TRBV11-2, with D maybe TRBD2 (6 bases). Looked up from germline, CDR1 is SGHAT and CDR2 is FQNNGV. The CDR3 runs 15 residues. V lost 5 bases, J lost 0 bases, and 14 bases lay in between. The DNA of the CDR3 is TGTGCCAGCAGCCACCTGGGAGGCAGCTCCTACGAGCAGTACTTC. As protein: CASSHLGGSSYEQYF. The full variable domain, rest sourced from reference TRBV11-2 and TRBJ2-7, is EAGVAQSPRYKIIEKRQSVAFWCNPISGHATLYWYQQILGQGPKLLIQFQNNGVVDDSQLPKDRFSAERLKGVDSTLKIQPAKLEDSAVYLCASSHLGGSSYEQYFGPGTRLTVT.

This clone was seen a single time. The V gene is TRBV19, the J gene TRBJ1-2, with D uncertain. CDR1 LNHDA and CDR2 SQIVND come from the germline V gene (reference sequence). V was trimmed by 3 bases and J by 4 bases, leaving 6 bases between them. CDR3 length equals 12 residues. CDR3 coding DNA: TGTGCCAGTAGTATGACAACCTATGGCTACACCTTC. Translated, it gives CASSMTTYGYTF.

The chain employs TRBV2 and TRBJ2-1, with D possibly being TRBD2 (5 bases). Per the germline V gene, CDR1 is SNHLY and CDR2 is FYNNEI. The CDR3 has 14 amino acids. Trimming cost V 8 bases and J 0 bases, with 11 bases left between them. The CDR3 sequence: CASSGGSSYNEQFF. As DNA, the CDR3 is TGTGCCAGCTCAGGTGGGAGCTCCTACAATGAGCAGTTCTTC.

This rearrangement joins TRBV19 to TRBJ1-3; D call uncertain. The CDR3 contains 15 residues. The germline V gene encodes CDR1 LNHDA and CDR2 SQIVND (reference sequence). Deletions cut 5 bases from V and 0 bases from J, with 11 bases between. CDR3 nucleotides: TGTGCCAGTAGTCCTAGACTCCTCTCTGGAAACACCATATATTTT. The encoded protein is CASSPRLLSGNTIYF.

This chain links TRBV2 with TRBJ2-5, with 11 bases aligning to TRBD1. The CDR3 is 14 residues long. V lost 4 bases to trimming and J lost 9 bases; unmatched junction nucleotides: 7. The germline V gene has CDR1 SNHLY and CDR2 FYNNEI. CDR3 sequence: CASSGVGQGGAQYF. The CDR3 bases are TGTGCCAGCAGTGGCGTGGGACAGGGGGGAGCCCAGTACTTC.

V is TRBV7-2 and J is TRBJ2-5; D possibly corresponds to TRBD1 (5 bases). V gave up 5 bases and J gave up 2 bases, with 12 bases separating them. The CDR3 has 14 amino acids. The germline CDR1 and CDR2 sequences are SGHTA and FQGNSA. The CDR3 region has the DNA TGTGCCAGCAGCACTCAGACAGTTCAAGAGACCCAGTACTTC. This encodes CASSTQTVQETQYF.

V and J are TRBV5-1 and TRBJ2-7, with 8 positions matching TRBD1. Germline CDR1 SGHRS, CDR2 YFSETQ. V gave up 5 bases and J gave up 9 bases; unmatched junction bases: 10. The CDR3 consists of 13 residues. The CDR3 spells CASRSLGGTGQYF. CDR3 DNA: TGCGCCAGCAGGTCCCTTGGCGGGACAGGGCAGTACTTC. The full variable domain, rest sourced from reference TRBV5-1 and TRBJ2-7, is KAGVTQTPRYLIKTRGQQVTLSCSPISGHRSVSWYQQTPGQGLQFLFEYFSETQRNKGNFPGRFSGRQFSNSRSEMNVSTLELGDSALYLCASRSLGGTGQYFGPGTRLTVT.

V usage is TRBV7-9 and J usage is TRBJ2-7; D possibly corresponds to TRBD2 (5 bases). In germline, CDR1 is SEHNR, CDR2 FQNEAQ (reference sequence). The CDR3 totals 16 residues. Trimming pared 5 bases from V and 0 bases from J, leaving 17 bases between. This CDR3 is CASSAWMIGSSYEQYF. CDR3 bases: TGTGCCAGCAGCGCCTGGATGATAGGGAGCTCCTACGAGCAGTACTTC.

Only one count was recorded for this clone. This sequence joins TRBV28 and TRBJ1-1; tentatively, D is TRBD1 (5 bases). Trimming left V 2 bases short and J 8 bases short, with 12 bases between. CDR1 is MDHEN and CDR2 is SYDVKM in the germline V gene. The CDR3 has 13 residues. The CDR3 is CASSLRWDYEAFF. CDR3 nucleotides: TGTGCCAGCAGTTTACGGTGGGACTACGAAGCTTTCTTT.

The V and J genes are TRBV6-5 and TRBJ2-1; D is perhaps TRBD1 (5 bases). CDR3 size: 15 residues. The V end lost 6 bases, the J end lost 2 bases, and 14 bases lay between the germline ends. CDR1 and CDR2 from the germline V gene are MNHEY and SVGAGI. For the CDR3, the DNA is TGTGCCAGCAGCGACAGTCTCGATGCCTACAATGAGCAGTTCTTC. Its translation is CASSDSLDAYNEQFF.

The rearrangement uses TRBV9 and TRBJ1-1; the D gene is possibly TRBD1 (5 bases). CDR1 is SGDLS, CDR2 YYNGEE, per germline. This CDR3 contains 14 residues. Trimming pared 6 bases from V and 0 bases from J, leaving 12 bases between. The CDR3 loop is CASTREGLNTEAFF. The CDR3 DNA reads TGTGCCAGCACCCGGGAGGGACTGAACACTGAAGCTTTCTTT.

This clone has just one count. This chain joins TRBV4-1 and TRBJ2-3; no firm D call. Germline lookup yields CDR1 MGHRA and CDR2 YSYEKL. Trimming shortened V by 1 base and J by 3 bases, and 5 bases separated the two germline ends. The CDR3 totals 13 residues. CDR3 residues: CASSQGRTDTQYF. The CDR3 coding sequence is TGCGCCAGCAGCCAAGGGAGAACAGATACGCAGTATTTT.

This chain links TRBV11-3 with TRBJ2-1; no firm D call. Per the germline V gene, CDR1 is SGHNT and CDR2 is YENEEA. This CDR3 has 14 residues. Trimming shortened V by 1 base and J by 4 bases, and 8 bases separated the two germline ends. The CDR3 nucleotides are TGTGCCAGCAGCTTAGGGTCACTTTACAATGAGCAGTTCTTC. It codes for CASSLGSLYNEQFF.

V and J are TRBV5-6 and TRBJ2-7, with TRBD1 as a possible D gene (5 bases). With 1 base removed from V and 2 bases from J, the gap between germline ends came to 7 bases. CDR1 is SGHDT and CDR2 is YYEEEE in the germline V gene. The CDR3 has 13 residues. The CDR3 spells CASSLQGTYEQYF. CDR3 DNA: TGTGCCAGCAGCTTGCAGGGCACCTACGAGCAGTACTTC. The full variable domain, completed using reference TRBV5-6 and TRBJ2-7, is DAGVTQSPTHLIKTRGQQVTLRCSPKSGHDTVSWYQQALGQGPQFIFQYYEEEERQRGNFPDRFSGHQFPNYSSELNVNALLLGDSALYLCASSLQGTYEQYFGPGTRLTVT.

The genes are TRBV19 and TRBJ1-5; D is undetermined. Germline lookup yields CDR1 LNHDA and CDR2 SQIVND (reference sequence). The CDR3 is made up of 15 amino acids. Trimming took 3 bases from V and 0 from J, leaving 9 bases between them. CDR3 residues: CASSIRVFSNQPQHF. The CDR3 DNA reads as TGTGCCAGTAGTATTAGAGTTTTTAGCAATCAGCCCCAGCATTTT.

This sequence joins TRBV6-5 and TRBJ2-7; TRBD1 matches at 8 bases. This CDR3 spans 13 amino acids. Germline assignment: CDR1 MNHEY and CDR2 SVGAGI. Trimming took 11 bases from V and 4 from J; bases not matched to a gene: 10. This chain's CDR3 is CACKQGGGYEQYF. CDR3 coding DNA: TGTGCCTGCAAACAGGGGGGCGGGTACGAGCAGTACTTC.

The V gene is TRBV6-2 or TRBV6-3, the J gene TRBJ2-3; D is unresolved. CDR3 length equals 17 residues. In germline, CDR1 is MNHEY, CDR2 SVGEGT. The V and J ends lost 0 bases and 0 bases respectively, with 13 bases between them. The CDR3 bases are TGTGCCAGCAGTTACTCGAGTATAGCAGCTAGCACAGATACGCAGTATTTT. Translating gives CASSYSSIAASTDTQYF.

V usage is TRBV19 and J usage is TRBJ2-5, with TRBD1 as a possible D gene (6 bases). CDR3 length: 15 residues. CDR1 and CDR2 from the germline V gene are LNHDA and SQIVND (reference sequence). Trimming stripped 3 bases from V and 5 bases from J, with 16 bases between. The CDR3 coding sequence is TGTGCCAGTAGTATTTGGCTGGGTAGGGGGGAGACCCAGTACTTC. It yields the protein CASSIWLGRGETQYF.

The V gene is TRBV7-8, the J gene TRBJ2-3; TRBD2 aligns across 10 bases. V shed 1 base and J 6 bases; nucleotides not matched to a gene: 10. The CDR3 length is 17 residues. Germline values: CDR1 SGHVS, CDR2 FQNEAQ. The CDR3 bases are TGTGCCAGCAGCTTAGGTTGGCTAGCGGGAGTAGGGGATACGCAGTATTTT. As protein: CASSLGWLAGVGDTQYF.

The V and J genes are TRBV30 and TRBJ2-7, with 9 positions matching TRBD2. The CDR3 sequence is 12 residues long. CDR1 and CDR2 (germline): GTSNPN, SVGIG (reference sequence). J was trimmed by 6 bases and V by 3 bases; bases with no gene match: 3. The CDR3 nucleotides are TGTGCCTGGAGCCCGCGGGGGGGCGAGCAGTACTTC. The encoded protein is CAWSPRGGEQYF.

This rearrangement joins TRBV11-2 to TRBJ2-7; 7 bases map to TRBD1. Trimming cost V 7 bases and J 4 bases; bases outside gene matches: 10. Germline V gives CDR1 SGHAT, CDR2 FQNNGV. The length of the CDR3 is 14 residues. This CDR3 reads CASTSGTVGYEQYF. The CDR3 nucleotides read TGTGCCAGCACCTCTGGGACAGTAGGATACGAGCAGTACTTC.